This entry lists 20 T cell receptor beta chains sequenced from one sample in a study of blood T cell repertoires in COVID-19. Using immunoSEQ multiplex PCR, the repertoire was profiled, and TCRdb retains in-frame clones only, with some absent. This sample has tens of thousands of clones, with approximately 80% found just once. The sample consisted of peripheral blood. Receptor source: an elderly man with COVID-19, enrolled during active disease.

The V and J genes are TRBV14 and TRBJ2-2; no clear D gene. Per germline, CDR1 SGHDN and CDR2 FVKESK. Trimming removed 0 bases from V and 0 bases from J, with 8 bases in between. The CDR3 consists of 16 residues. The CDR3 loop is CASSQDYTPNTGELFF. CDR3 nucleotide sequence: TGTGCCAGCAGCCAAGATTACACCCCGAACACCGGGGAGCTGTTTTTT.

The rearrangement joins TRBV6-4 to TRBJ2-1; TRBD2 matches at 8 bases. Germline trimming cut 9 bases from V and 2 bases from J; bases unmatched to any gene: 6. The length of the CDR3 is 14 residues. Germline V CDR1 and CDR2: MRHNA, SNTAGT. CDR3 coding DNA: TGTGCCAGTCCGGGGGGGCCCGCCTACAATGAGCAGTTCTTC. Translation: CASPGGPAYNEQFF.

V and J are TRBV7-2 and TRBJ1-1; TRBD1 matches 10 bases. Germline V CDR1 and CDR2: SGHTA, FQGNSA. J was trimmed by 1 base and V by 4 bases; bases with no gene match: 6. The CDR3 is 16 residues long. The chain's CDR3 is CASSWGDRGRNTEAFF. CDR3 in DNA: TGTGCCAGCAGCTGGGGGGACAGGGGAAGGAACACTGAAGCTTTCTTT.

The chain links TRBV2 to TRBJ2-1; the D gene is possibly TRBD2 (5 bases). Germline V gene sequence: CDR1 SNHLY, CDR2 FYNNEI. This CDR3 has 12 amino acids. V lost 6 bases, J lost 10 bases, and 13 bases lay in between. CDR3 sequence (DNA): TGTGCCAGCAGCCCCACTAGAGGCGAGCAGTTCTTC. Encoded protein: CASSPTRGEQFF.

This sequence joins TRBV14 and TRBJ1-1, with 8 bases that match TRBD1. Germline V gene sequence: CDR1 SGHDN, CDR2 FVKESK. This CDR3 is 16 amino acids long. V lost 6 bases, J lost 5 bases, and 14 bases stayed unmatched. CDR3 in DNA: TGTGCCAGCAGTCGCTACGGACAGGGCCAAGGGACTGAAGCTTTCTTT. This sequence encodes CASSRYGQGQGTEAFF.

The chain uses TRBV5-4 and TRBJ1-4; TRBD1 is a possible D gene (5 bases). V was pared by 4 bases and J by 0 bases, with 16 bases between. Germline V lookup: CDR1 SGHNT, CDR2 YYREEE (reference sequence). This CDR3 region has 17 residues. CDR3 sequence (DNA): TGTGCCAGCAGCACCGGGGGGGGAAGGACAACTAATGAAAAACTGTTTTTT. Translating it yields CASSTGGGRTTNEKLFF.

The chain employs TRBV11-2 and TRBJ1-3; 7 nucleotides agree with TRBD1. V trimming: 1 base; J trimming: 0 bases; junction bases outside the gene matches: 9. The germline V gene has CDR1 SGHAT and CDR2 FQNNGV. The CDR3 spans 18 residues. In nucleotides, the CDR3 is TGTGCCAGCAGCTTAGTGGCGGACAGGAGGTTCTCTGGAAACACCATATATTTT. This translates into CASSLVADRRFSGNTIYF. Filled out from reference TRBV11-2 and TRBJ1-3, the complete variable domain reads EAGVAQSPRYKIIEKRQSVAFWCNPISGHATLYWYQQILGQGPKLLIQFQNNGVVDDSQLPKDRFSAERLKGVDSTLKIQPAKLEDSAVYLCASSLVADRRFSGNTIYFGEGSWLTVV.

The V call is TRBV11-1, the J call TRBJ1-2, with unresolved D. The CDR3 is 13 residues long. Trimming removed 5 bases at V and 8 bases at J, with 15 bases between. Germline lookup yields CDR1 SGHAT and CDR2 FQDESV (reference sequence). The CDR3 protein is CASSADFLGGYTF. As DNA, the CDR3 is TGTGCCAGCAGCGCGGACTTTCTGGGGGGCTACACCTTC.

This clone occurred once. Here the CDR3 reads CASSLQGLSSYEQYF. CDR3 nucleotide sequence: TGTGCCAGCAGCTTACAGGGTCTGAGCTCCTACGAGCAGTACTTC. This chain joins TRBV7-9 and TRBJ2-7; perhaps TRBD1 as D (5 bases). The V end was cut by 2 bases, the J end by 0 bases, with 11 bases between. The CDR3 runs 15 residues. Germline V gene lookup returns CDR1 SEHNR and CDR2 FQNEAQ (reference sequence).

The genes are TRBV4-3 and TRBJ2-2; D uncertain. Germline V gene data show CDR1 as LGHNA and CDR2 as YSLEER. V was trimmed by 1 base and J by 2 bases, leaving 8 bases between them. The CDR3 covers 15 residues. CDR3 amino acids: CASSQVDINTGELFF. For the CDR3, the DNA is TGCGCCAGCAGCCAAGTCGACATAAACACCGGGGAGCTGTTTTTT.

The rearrangement uses TRBV9 and TRBJ1-2; perhaps TRBD1 as D (5 bases). CDR3 length: 14 residues. CDR1 and CDR2 from the germline V gene are SGDLS and YYNGEE. V lost 0 bases to trimming and J lost 5 bases, with 11 bases between them. CDR3: CASSVEQGSYGYTF. CDR3 nucleotides: TGTGCCAGCAGCGTAGAGCAGGGATCTTATGGCTACACCTTC.

The rearrangement uses TRBV6-2 or TRBV6-3 and TRBJ2-5; 8 bases agree with TRBD2. This CDR3 is built from 14 residues. The V and J ends lost 6 bases and 4 bases, in that order; junction bases with no gene match: 7. Germline V gene lookup returns CDR1 MNHEY and CDR2 SVGEGT. The CDR3 region has the DNA TGTGCCAGCAGCCGGACTAGCAGCAGAGAGACCCAGTACTTC. Protein: CASSRTSSRETQYF.

This clone was observed once. This sequence joins TRBV3-1 (or the pseudogene TRBV3-2) and TRBJ1-2, with D possibly being TRBD1 (5 bases). The V gene's germline CDR1 is LGHDT and CDR2 YNNKEL (reference sequence). V lost 3 bases and J 7 bases, leaving 9 bases between the germline ends. CDR3 size: 12 residues. The CDR3 region is CASSHRESGYTF. DNA of the CDR3: TGTGCCAGCAGCCACAGGGAAAGTGGCTACACCTTC.

This clone is a singleton in its sample. V is TRBV6-1 and J is TRBJ1-5; D not certain. Germline values: CDR1 MNHNS, CDR2 SASEGT. The V end was cut by 0 bases, the J end by 5 bases, with 8 bases between. The CDR3 has 14 residues. CDR3 sequence: CASSEAPADQPQHF. The DNA for the CDR3 is TGTGCCAGCAGTGAAGCTCCCGCGGATCAGCCCCAGCATTTT.

Concerning this clone itself: Other DNA variants within this sample encode the same CDR3. The chain couples TRBV6-5 to TRBJ1-2; 8 bases line up with TRBD1. Germline trimming cut 6 bases from V and 2 bases from J; bases unmatched to any gene: 2. CDR1 and CDR2 from the germline V gene are MNHEY and SVGAGI. This CDR3 is 13 amino acids long. CDR3 region: CASRRQGNYGYTF. CDR3 nucleotides: TGTGCCAGCAGAAGACAGGGGAACTATGGCTACACCTTC.

This clone was seen only once. This chain joins TRBV7-3 and TRBJ2-1, with 8 bases lining up with TRBD1. The CDR3 sequence is 14 residues long. Germline CDR1 reads SGHTA; CDR2 reads FQGTGA. Germline trimming cut 5 bases from V and 7 bases from J; bases unmatched to any gene: 7. CDR3 sequence: CASSPQGAGNEQFF. In DNA form, the CDR3 reads TGTGCCAGCAGCCCCCAGGGGGCCGGGAATGAGCAGTTCTTC.

This clone has just one count. The genes are TRBV5-1 and TRBJ2-5; 13 bases agree with TRBD2. The CDR3 extends over 14 amino acids. CDR1 and CDR2 (germline): SGHRS, YFSETQ. The V gene end was trimmed by 7 bases and the J gene end by 4 bases; junction bases not matched to a gene: 4. The CDR3 coding sequence is TGCGCCAGCGCGACTAGCGGGAGGAGAGAGACCCAGTACTTC. It encodes CASATSGRRETQYF.

The chain recombines TRBV3-1 (or the pseudogene TRBV3-2) with TRBJ1-4; TRBD1 is a possible D gene (5 bases). In germline, CDR1 is LGHDT, CDR2 YNNKEL (reference sequence). Trimming removed 6 bases from V and 4 bases from J, with 18 bases in between. The CDR3 runs to 16 residues. DNA of the CDR3: TGTGCCAGCAGTCATTCCAGCCAGGGTATTAATGAAAAACTGTTTTTT. As protein: CASSHSSQGINEKLFF.

The chain recombines TRBV28 with TRBJ1-1; D call uncertain. The V and J ends lost 5 bases and 5 bases respectively, with 15 bases between them. The CDR3 has 14 amino acids. Looked up from germline, CDR1 is MDHEN and CDR2 is SYDVKM. CDR3 nucleotides: TGTGCCAGCAGTGAACGCTCTCCCGGGACTGAAGCTTTCTTT. Its protein is CASSERSPGTEAFF.

The V call is TRBV18, the J call TRBJ1-2; the match to TRBD1 covers 9 bases. CDR3 length: 14 residues. With V trimmed by 6 bases and J by 5 bases, 7 bases remained unmatched. Per germline, CDR1 KGHSH and CDR2 LQKENI. The CDR3 protein is CASSSLQGAYGYTF. The CDR3 region has the DNA TGTGCCAGCTCCTCACTACAGGGGGCGTATGGCTACACCTTC.